The 21 T cell receptor beta chains below were found in one sample sequenced in a study of T cell responses to AZD1222 COVID-19 vaccine. Profiled with immunoSEQ multiplex PCR; TCRdb holds only in-frame clones, not every one. This table holds 40,000 to 45,000 clones, around three quarters found once. This sample comprised peripheral blood, obtained on day 0 of AZD1222 vaccination. All receptors come from an adult in good health.

The table lists this clone with a few counts. This chain joins TRBV13 and TRBJ1-4; no reliable D call. Germline V gene lookup returns CDR1 PRHDT and CDR2 FYEKMQ (reference sequence). Trimming shortened V by 4 bases and J by 8 bases, and 14 bases separated the two germline ends. The CDR3 runs 14 residues. Here the CDR3 reads CASSYRDGGEKLFF. CDR3 nucleotides: TGTGCCAGCAGCTACAGAGACGGAGGGGAAAAACTGTTTTTT.

The count of this clone is one. The chain links TRBV18 to TRBJ2-1, with 7 bases identical to TRBD2. V lost 4 bases to trimming and J lost 7 bases; unmatched junction nucleotides: 10. Germline loops: CDR1 KGHSH, CDR2 LQKENI. The CDR3 runs to 15 residues. In DNA form, the CDR3 reads TGTGCCAGCTCACTACAGGAGCGGGGATGGAATGAGCAGTTCTTC. This sequence encodes CASSLQERGWNEQFF.

By share of the sample, this clone is medium-sized. The chain employs TRBV19 and TRBJ2-3; D is possibly TRBD2 (5 bases). CDR3 size: 13 residues. V was trimmed by 7 bases and J by 4 bases, leaving 12 bases between them. Germline loops: CDR1 LNHDA, CDR2 SQIVND (reference sequence). CDR3 loop: CASINSDSDTQYF. The CDR3 nucleotides read TGTGCCAGTATTAATAGCGACTCAGATACGCAGTATTTT.

This clone was observed a handful of times. This sequence joins TRBV7-9 and TRBJ2-1; D may correspond to TRBD1 or TRBD2 (6 bases each). V dropped 5 bases and J dropped 7 bases, with 15 bases sitting between them. This CDR3 region has 14 residues. From germline, CDR1 is SEHNR and CDR2 FQNEAQ (reference sequence). The CDR3 loop is CASSPYGGQNEQFF. Here the CDR3 DNA reads TGTGCCAGCAGCCCATACGGGGGCCAGAATGAGCAGTTCTTC.

The rearrangement joins TRBV19 to TRBJ1-3; weak D call: TRBD1 (5 bases). CDR1 and CDR2 from the germline V gene are LNHDA and SQIVND (reference sequence). The CDR3 spans 16 residues. V dropped 4 bases and J dropped 4 bases, with 17 bases sitting between them. CDR3 sequence (DNA): TGTGCCAGTAGTACCACCGGGGGAATGTTCGGAAACACCATATATTTT. Translation: CASSTTGGMFGNTIYF.

This rearrangement joins TRBV4-1 to TRBJ2-5; D could derive from TRBD1 or TRBD2 (5 bases each). V dropped 4 bases and J dropped 5 bases, with 17 bases sitting between them. There are 15 residues in the CDR3. CDR1 and CDR2 from the germline V gene are MGHRA and YSYEKL. This CDR3 reads CASSRDGTEDETQYF. Here the CDR3 DNA reads TGCGCCAGCAGCCGCGACGGGACGGAGGACGAGACCCAGTACTTC.

The chain is built from TRBV9 and TRBJ2-7; TRBD1 matches 7 bases. The V and J ends lost 2 bases and 2 bases, in that order; junction bases with no gene match: 4. This CDR3 contains 14 residues. Germline V CDR1 and CDR2: SGDLS, YYNGEE. The CDR3 protein is CASSVGTAPYEQYF. Here the CDR3 DNA reads TGTGCCAGCAGCGTCGGGACAGCTCCCTACGAGCAGTACTTC.

This rearrangement joins TRBV6-5 to TRBJ2-4, with 9 bases fitting TRBD1. V dropped 5 bases and J dropped 8; count of bases not matched to a gene: 7. The CDR3 has 14 residues. Germline loops: CDR1 MNHEY, CDR2 SVGAGI. As DNA, the CDR3 is TGTGCCAGCAGTCCCGACAGGGGGTCTCACATTCAGTACTTC. This translates into CASSPDRGSHIQYF.

The rearrangement joins TRBV19 to TRBJ1-2, with TRBD1 matching 8 bases. After removal of 3 bases from V and 7 bases from J, the junction contained 4 bases not matched to a gene. CDR1 and CDR2 from the germline V gene are LNHDA and SQIVND (reference sequence). The CDR3 consists of 13 residues. CDR3 sequence reads: CASSIQGAVGYTF. In DNA form, the CDR3 reads TGTGCCAGTAGTATCCAGGGGGCTGTTGGCTACACCTTC.

This clone was detected a few times. This sequence joins TRBV28 and TRBJ1-6; TRBD1 is a possible D gene (6 bases). The CDR3 loop spans 16 amino acids. Germline CDR1 and CDR2: MDHEN and SYDVKM. The ends were cut back, 7 bases at V and 7 bases at J, with 20 bases in the middle. The CDR3: CASTLGGTPGNSPLHF. The CDR3 bases are TGTGCCAGCACTCTGGGGGGGACACCGGGAAATTCACCCCTCCACTTT.

In its sample, this clone was seen once. The chain couples TRBV5-1 to TRBJ2-5; TRBD1 might be the D (5 bases). The germline V gene encodes CDR1 SGHRS and CDR2 YFSETQ. The CDR3 runs to 15 residues. Trimming shortened V by 4 bases and J by 4 bases, and 17 bases separated the two germline ends. In DNA form, the CDR3 reads TGCGCCAGCAGCCTGGGGCAGATGGGTCGAGAGACCCAGTACTTC. It specifies CASSLGQMGRETQYF.

The chain combines TRBV5-1 with TRBJ2-1; 10 bases are shared with TRBD1. CDR1 and CDR2 (germline): SGHRS, YFSETQ. The CDR3 runs 16 residues. The ends lost 1 base at V and 8 bases at J; junction bases unmatched: 9. The DNA for the CDR3 is TGCGCCAGCAGCTTGTCGGGGACAGGGGATTGGGATGAGCAGTTCTTC. It is translated as CASSLSGTGDWDEQFF. Using reference TRBV5-1 and TRBJ2-1 for the parts outside the CDR3, the full variable domain is KAGVTQTPRYLIKTRGQQVTLSCSPISGHRSVSWYQQTPGQGLQFLFEYFSETQRNKGNFPGRFSGRQFSNSRSEMNVSTLELGDSALYLCASSLSGTGDWDEQFFGPGTRLTVL.

The CDR3 region is CASSLATAGQGYEQYF. Written as DNA, the CDR3 is TGTGCCAGCAGCTTAGCGACAGCGGGACAGGGTTACGAGCAGTACTTC. V is TRBV7-8 and J is TRBJ2-7; 9 bases are a match to TRBD1. The germline gives CDR1 SGHVS, CDR2 FQNEAQ. The CDR3 covers 16 residues. The V and J ends lost 0 bases and 4 bases, in that order; junction bases with no gene match: 7.

The chain joins TRBV2 to TRBJ1-2; possible D gene TRBD1, 6 bases. The ends were cut back, 7 bases at V and 12 bases at J, with 24 bases in the middle. Germline assignment: CDR1 SNHLY and CDR2 FYNNEI. The CDR3 has 14 residues. The CDR3 protein is CASKGVVAGGYDTF. The CDR3 coding sequence is TGTGCCAGCAAGGGGGTGGTAGCGGGGGGCTACGACACCTTC.

CDR3 sequence: CASSMTKGAPSTF. The CDR3, as DNA: TGTGCCAGTAGTATGACTAAGGGAGCCCCGAGCACCTTC. The V and J genes are TRBV19 and TRBJ1-2; D is unclear. The V gene's germline CDR1 is LNHDA and CDR2 SQIVND (reference sequence). Deletions cut 3 bases from V and 13 bases from J, with 18 bases between. The CDR3 spans 13 residues.

The chain is built from TRBV7-9 and TRBJ1-2; D gene unclear. Trimming removed 4 bases from V and 1 base from J, with 13 bases in between. The germline V gene has CDR1 SEHNR and CDR2 FQNEAQ (reference sequence). The CDR3 covers 15 residues. The CDR3 coding sequence is TGTGCCAGCAGCTATCAGACCGGTCTTAACTATGGCTACACCTTC. This codes for CASSYQTGLNYGYTF.

Written as DNA, the CDR3 is TGTGCCAGCAGTTTAACAGGGACTAGCCATGAGACCCAGTACTTC. Amino acids: CASSLTGTSHETQYF. The gene calls are TRBV6-2 or TRBV6-3 and TRBJ2-5, with 9 bases matching TRBD2. CDR3 length equals 15 residues. Germline trimming cut 4 bases from V and 5 bases from J; bases unmatched to any gene: 8. Germline CDR1 is MNHEY and CDR2 is SVGEGT.

V usage is TRBV9 and J usage is TRBJ1-2; 7 bases agree with TRBD1. This CDR3 has 15 amino acids. V lost 4 bases and J lost 4; bases outside the gene matches: 10. CDR1 is SGDLS and CDR2 is YYNGEE in the germline V gene. CDR3 coding DNA: TGTGCCAGCAGCCGACAGGGAACGACGGGCTATGGCTACACCTTC. Translating gives CASSRQGTTGYGYTF. Based on the CDR3 plus reference TRBV9 and TRBJ1-2, the full variable domain is DSGVTQTPKHLITATGQRVTLRCSPRSGDLSVYWYQQSLDQGLQFLIQYYNGEERAKGNILERFSAQQFPDLHSELNLSSLELGDSALYFCASSRQGTTGYGYTFGSGTRLTVV.

This clone was seen a single time. The V gene is TRBV5-1, the J gene TRBJ1-2; D remains unclear. Germline CDR1 reads SGHRS; CDR2 reads YFSETQ. Between the trimmed V and J ends, which lost 3 bases and 4 bases, there was a span of 19 bases. This CDR3 spans 16 amino acids. CDR3 sequence: CASSSEDGGRTYGYTF. In nucleotides, the CDR3 is TGCGCCAGCAGCTCCGAGGATGGCGGACGAACCTATGGCTACACCTTC.

The chain combines TRBV9 with TRBJ2-3, with D hard to call. From germline, CDR1 is SGDLS and CDR2 YYNGEE. The CDR3 is 13 residues long. V lost 0 bases and J 2 bases, leaving 4 bases between the germline ends. This CDR3 reads CASSVAFTDTQYF. In DNA, the CDR3 is TGTGCCAGCAGCGTAGCCTTCACAGATACGCAGTATTTT. Variable domain in full (rest from reference TRBV9 and TRBJ2-3): DSGVTQTPKHLITATGQRVTLRCSPRSGDLSVYWYQQSLDQGLQFLIQYYNGEERAKGNILERFSAQQFPDLHSELNLSSLELGDSALYFCASSVAFTDTQYFGPGTRLTVL.

The chain couples TRBV30 to TRBJ2-6; no reliable D call. In germline, CDR1 is GTSNPN, CDR2 SVGIG (reference sequence). This CDR3 spans 13 amino acids. V gave up 1 base and J gave up 3 bases, with 4 bases separating them. Written as DNA, the CDR3 is TGTGCCTGGAGTGCGTATGGGGCCAACGTCCTGACTTTC. It codes for CAWSAYGANVLTF.